The clone carrying this T cell receptor (beta chain) was detected only a few times. Its antigen is currently unknown. Trimming at V came to 2 bases and at J to 4 bases, leaving 6 bases not matched to a gene. This CDR3 comprises 16 residues. Germline V gives CDR1 DFQATT, CDR2 SNEGSKA (reference sequence). The data originate from a study of T cells after yellow fever vaccination. Production of TCR cDNA was by 5'RACE template switching, which also added a universal primer site and UMIs. Each CDR3 protein gets one entry after TCRdb re-called the 5' RACE reads with MiXCR. The sample holds 620,000 or so distinct CDR3 sequences, less than 20% seen once. Study-level points and caveats: The booster saw the reappearance of most primary-vaccination clones (approximately 96% CD4, 88% CD8). Bulk-population clonotypes that are abundant could appear as contaminants in FACS-sorted repertoires. Clonotypes found in both CD4 and CD8 compartments made up a small share.

The sequence came from a man younger than 35 who received the YFV17D yellow fever vaccine. The chain combines TRBV20-1 with TRBJ2-3, with 13 bases lining up with TRBD2. Sequencing was performed on PBMCs, taken around 5 days after the first yellow fever vaccination. CDR3 amino acids: CSARSPTSGGPDTQYF. The CDR3 coding sequence is TGCAGTGCTAGATCCCCGACTAGCGGGGGGCCAGATACGCAGTATTTT.